This record covers a single T cell receptor beta chain. The target antigen is unknown. This sample stems from a study of somatic mutations in cytotoxic T cells in rheumatoid arthritis. Across the whole study: Sorted by flow to nearly 100% purity were some V beta antibody-stained T-cell populations, including V beta1+ cells sequenced for TCRB.

The protocol was immunoSEQ multiplex PCR, while the TCRdb copy is restricted to in-frame clones and leaves out a portion. The sample has roughly 20,000 clones, roughly nine tenths seen once. General observations from the study: Only rheumatoid arthritis patients, not healthy controls, showed CD8+ clonality increasing with age.

It was blood donors, 55% to 65% female and with a median age of 56 years (range about 21-70), who served as healthy controls. Each population, CD4+ and CD8+ cells, was isolated by positive magnetic bead selection and checked for purity by flow cytometry. Trimming took off 3 bases at V and 2 bases at J, with 13 bases between the two ends. Germline V lookup: CDR1 MGHDK, CDR2 SYGVNS. The CDR3 is 15 amino acids. The specimen sequenced was CD8+ T cells sorted from blood. The chain is built from TRBV25-1 and TRBJ1-1, with a tentative D call TRBD1 (5 bases). This TCR derives from a man in his forties in good health. CDR3 region: CASSDVPGLNTEAFF. In DNA, the CDR3 is TGTGCCAGCAGTGACGTTCCAGGGCTTAACACTGAAGCTTTCTTT.